These 21 T cell receptor beta chains originate from one sample sequenced in a study of cytomegalovirus exposure and HLA in healthy donors. The PCR was carried out with 60 Vbeta primers and 13 Jbeta primers. Sequenced by immunoSEQ multiplex PCR; TCRdb stores in-frame clones only, minus some. The sample has 200,000 to 250,000 clones; over 80% are singletons. The sequenced material came from PBMCs. Source of these receptors: a woman aged 45 to 65 in good health and CMV-seropositive.

This clone was counted a few times. The gene calls are TRBV7-9 and TRBJ2-7; TRBD1 might be the D (5 bases). Trimming removed 4 bases at V and 2 bases at J, with 9 bases between. From germline, CDR1 is SEHNR and CDR2 FQNEAQ (reference sequence). The CDR3 totals 13 residues. DNA of the CDR3: TGTGCCAGCAGCTCAACAGGTACCTACGAGCAGTACTTC. It translates to CASSSTGTYEQYF.

The gene calls are TRBV5-1 and TRBJ1-2, with a weak D call TRBD1 (5 bases). In germline, CDR1 is SGHRS, CDR2 YFSETQ. Trimming cost V 1 base and J 6 bases, with 7 bases left between them. The CDR3 is 12 amino acids. The CDR3 protein is CASSLTRDGYTF. In DNA, the CDR3 is TGCGCCAGCAGCTTGACCAGGGATGGCTACACCTTC.

This chain uses TRBV7-9 with TRBJ2-5; possibly TRBD1 for D (6 bases). Looked up from germline, CDR1 is SEHNR and CDR2 is FQNEAQ (reference sequence). There are 18 residues in the CDR3. Trimming pared 0 bases from V and 0 bases from J, leaving 17 bases between. In DNA form, the CDR3 reads TGTGCCAGCAGCTTAGCAGTTTACAGGGATCGGTACCAAGAGACCCAGTACTTC. Its protein product is CASSLAVYRDRYQETQYF.

This chain links TRBV7-9 with TRBJ2-7; TRBD1 agrees at 10 bases. From germline, CDR1 is SEHNR and CDR2 FQNEAQ (reference sequence). V lost 5 bases, J lost 4 bases, and 5 bases stayed unmatched. This CDR3 is built from 14 residues. The CDR3 region has the DNA TGTGCCAGCAGCCAGGACAGGGGGTGGTACGAGCAGTACTTC. Its protein product is CASSQDRGWYEQYF.

This chain joins TRBV28 and TRBJ2-5; TRBD1 aligns across 10 bases. Germline values: CDR1 MDHEN, CDR2 SYDVKM. The CDR3 length is 15 residues. V was pared by 5 bases and J by 2 bases, with 5 bases of the junction left unmatched. The CDR3 protein is CASSQGQGPQETQYF. The CDR3 DNA follows: TGTGCCAGCAGTCAGGGACAGGGGCCACAAGAGACCCAGTACTTC.

V and J are TRBV19 and TRBJ1-5; 9 bases align to TRBD1. Germline V gives CDR1 LNHDA, CDR2 SQIVND (reference sequence). There are 14 residues in the CDR3. The V segment lost 4 bases and the J segment 4 bases; nucleotides outside the gene matches: 2. CDR3 sequence: CASSTGTGNQPQHF. The CDR3 region has the DNA TGTGCCAGTAGTACAGGGACAGGGAATCAGCCCCAGCATTTT.

The chain recombines TRBV19 with TRBJ1-4; 10 bases align to TRBD1. This CDR3 spans 15 amino acids. V lost 4 bases to trimming and J lost 3 bases; unmatched junction nucleotides: 2. Germline V gene lookup returns CDR1 LNHDA and CDR2 SQIVND (reference sequence). The CDR3, as DNA: TGTGCCAGTAGTAGACAGGGGGCCGCTAATGAAAAACTGTTTTTT. Its protein is CASSRQGAANEKLFF.

V and J are TRBV10-3 and TRBJ1-1; TRBD1 agrees at 7 bases. The CDR3 is 14 amino acids. V was clipped by 0 bases and J by 8 bases; unmatched bases: 6. Germline V lookup: CDR1 ENHRY, CDR2 SYGVKD. The CDR3 protein is CAISESRTGGEAFF. The DNA for the CDR3 is TGTGCCATCAGTGAGTCCCGGACAGGTGGAGAAGCTTTCTTT.

This clone was observed at least ten times. The V call is TRBV7-6, the J call TRBJ2-3, with TRBD2 identical over 13 bases. Germline V gene sequence: CDR1 SGHVS, CDR2 FNYEAQ. The junction had 8 bases not matched to a gene; V was cut back by 4 bases and J by 4 bases. The CDR3 consists of 17 residues. CDR3 sequence: CASSSLRLAGGSDTQYF. CDR3 coding DNA: TGTGCCAGCAGCTCCCTTCGACTAGCGGGGGGTTCAGATACGCAGTATTTT.

The V call is TRBV6-6, the J call TRBJ2-1; D is perhaps TRBD2 (5 bases). Germline loops: CDR1 MNHNY, CDR2 SVGAGI (reference sequence). CDR3 length: 13 residues. Trimming took 8 bases from V and 0 from J, leaving 8 bases between them. The CDR3 loop reads CASRDSSYNEQFF. The CDR3 region has the DNA TGTGCCAGCCGGGATTCCTCCTACAATGAGCAGTTCTTC.

The gene calls are TRBV11-2 and TRBJ2-1, with D unresolved. V dropped 1 base and J dropped 1 base, with 11 bases sitting between them. The germline CDR1 and CDR2 sequences are SGHAT and FQNNGV. The CDR3 runs to 16 residues. CDR3 amino acids: CASSLVFSLSYNEQFF. CDR3 nucleotides: TGTGCCAGCAGCTTAGTCTTCTCCTTATCCTACAATGAGCAGTTCTTC.

The chain employs TRBV27 and TRBJ1-6, with 7 bases that match TRBD1. CDR1 and CDR2 (germline): MNHEY, SMNVEV (reference sequence). V lost 4 bases, J lost 8 bases, and 11 bases stayed unmatched. CDR3 length: 16 residues. The CDR3 bases are TGTGCCAGCAGTTCTATCCTTGACAGGGTTGATTCACCCCTCCACTTT. Its protein product is CASSSILDRVDSPLHF.

The chain carries TRBV19 and TRBJ1-1, with 8 positions matching TRBD1. The CDR3 is 15 residues long. Germline CDR1 is LNHDA and CDR2 is SQIVND (reference sequence). V was pared by 5 bases and J by 5 bases, with 10 bases of the junction left unmatched. CDR3 loop: CASSSNRGFATEAFF. The CDR3 nucleotides read TGTGCCAGTAGTTCCAACAGGGGGTTCGCGACTGAAGCTTTCTTT.

The chain combines TRBV4-2 with TRBJ1-1, with 8 nucleotides matching TRBD1. Germline CDR1 reads LGHNA; CDR2 reads YNFKEQ. The CDR3 loop spans 13 amino acids. V lost 4 bases to trimming and J lost 8 bases; unmatched junction nucleotides: 6. The CDR3 DNA follows: TGTGCCAGCAGCCTTAATCGACAGGGGGAAGCTTTCTTT. It specifies CASSLNRQGEAFF.

The chain is built from TRBV6-1 and TRBJ2-5, with D perhaps matching TRBD2 (5 bases). Germline V CDR1 and CDR2: MNHNS, SASEGT. V lost 3 bases and J 8 bases, leaving 13 bases between the germline ends. The CDR3 runs to 13 residues. CDR3 DNA sequence: TGTGCCAGCAGTGACCTGTCGCCGGGAACCCAGTACTTC. Amino acid sequence: CASSDLSPGTQYF.

This clone appeared a few times. Here the CDR3 DNA reads TGTGCCAGCAGCCAAGTCGAGGAATACTATGGCTACACCTTC. Translation gives CASSQVEEYYGYTF. The V call is TRBV14, the J call TRBJ1-2; no firm D call. Germline CDR1 is SGHDN and CDR2 is FVKESK. V shed 1 base and J shed 3 bases, with 9 bases lying between them. The CDR3 has 14 amino acids.

The chain uses TRBV19 and TRBJ2-7; D is possibly TRBD2 (5 bases). V was cut by 1 base and J by 4 bases, with 11 bases left in between. The CDR3 is 14 amino acids. The germline V gene encodes CDR1 LNHDA and CDR2 SQIVND (reference sequence). CDR3 bases: TGTGCCAGTAGTATAGGGACTCGAGGATACGAGCAGTACTTC. This encodes CASSIGTRGYEQYF. Filled out from reference TRBV19 and TRBJ2-7, the complete variable domain reads DGGITQSPKYLFRKEGQNVTLSCEQNLNHDAMYWYRQDPGQGLRLIYYSQIVNDFQKGDIAEGYSVSREKKESFPLTVTSAQKNPTAFYLCASSIGTRGYEQYFGPGTRLTVT.

The genes are TRBV9 and TRBJ2-2; perhaps TRBD1 as D (5 bases). There are 12 residues in the CDR3. Germline CDR1 and CDR2: SGDLS and YYNGEE. V lost 7 bases, J lost 5 bases, and 9 bases lay in between. The CDR3 region is CASSGLTGELFF. The CDR3 nucleotides are TGTGCCAGCTCAGGGTTGACCGGGGAGCTGTTTTTT.

The CDR3 loop reads CASSPGLAENTGELFF. The CDR3 bases are TGCGCCAGCAGTCCAGGACTAGCGGAGAACACCGGGGAGCTGTTTTTT. The J gene is TRBJ2-2, the V gene TRBV4-1; TRBD2 matches 10 bases. V lost 6 bases, J lost 1 base, and 5 bases stayed unmatched. CDR1 and CDR2 (germline): MGHRA, YSYEKL. The CDR3 extends over 16 amino acids.

The gene calls are TRBV7-7 and TRBJ2-5; D might be TRBD2 (6 bases). The germline V gene encodes CDR1 SSHAT and CDR2 FNYEAQ (reference sequence). The CDR3 extends over 14 amino acids. With 4 bases removed from V and 2 bases from J, the gap between germline ends came to 11 bases. The CDR3: CASSSRSGQETQYF. The CDR3, as DNA: TGTGCCAGCAGCTCAAGAAGCGGGCAAGAGACCCAGTACTTC.

This chain connects TRBV7-2 to TRBJ2-7, with TRBD1 as a possible D gene (6 bases). Germline V CDR1 and CDR2: SGHTA, FQGNSA. The CDR3 length is 13 residues. V lost 6 bases, J lost 7 bases, and 16 bases lay in between. CDR3 nucleotides: TGTGCCAGCAGAAAAACAGGGCTTGAGGAGCAGTACTTC. Its protein product is CASRKTGLEEQYF.